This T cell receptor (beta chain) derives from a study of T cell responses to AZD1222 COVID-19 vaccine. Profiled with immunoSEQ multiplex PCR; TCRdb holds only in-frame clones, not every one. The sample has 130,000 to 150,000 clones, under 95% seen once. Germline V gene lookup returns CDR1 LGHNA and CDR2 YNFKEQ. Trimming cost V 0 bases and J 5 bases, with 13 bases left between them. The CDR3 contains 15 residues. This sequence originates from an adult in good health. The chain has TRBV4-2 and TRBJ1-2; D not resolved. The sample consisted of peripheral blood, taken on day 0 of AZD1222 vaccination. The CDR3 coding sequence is TGTGCCAGCAGCCAAGATACAACGACGGAGTATGGCTACACCTTC. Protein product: CASSQDTTTEYGYTF.